This T cell receptor (beta chain) comes out of a study of T cell repertoires in cytomegalovirus infection. Study-wide background: Well-studied HLA-B-restricted CMV epitopes were used in the study alongside recently identified HLA-C-restricted ones. Public TCR beta signatures were indicative of both CMV infection and a matching HLA type.

Per the germline V gene, CDR1 is SGHAT and CDR2 is FQDESV (reference sequence). The length of the CDR3 is 15 residues. J was trimmed by 4 bases and V by 5 bases; bases with no gene match: 9. Broader study findings: HLA-C-restricted CMV-specific TCR beta clonotypes prevailed in the ex vivo response.

As regards this clonotype: The antigen is not known.

From the reads, TCRdb called clonotypes with MiXCR, one entry per CDR3 protein. The profile shows fewer than 950,000 distinct CDR3 sequences, 32% of them singletons. This TCR was sampled from a human donor in good health (CMV status not recorded). Some clones in this sample may be carry-over from other donors' samples. The material sequenced was cultured CD8+ T cells from PBMCs, taken from culture after CMV antigen stimulation. This chain links TRBV11-1 with TRBJ2-7; 9 bases align to TRBD2. The CDR3: CASSPQRGAYYEQYF. The CDR3 nucleotides read TGTGCCAGCAGCCCTCAGCGGGGGGCATATTACGAGCAGTACTTC. Full variable domain (rest looked up from reference TRBV11-1 and TRBJ2-7): EAEVAQSPRYKITEKSQAVAFWCDPISGHATLYWYRQILGQGPELLVQFQDESVVDDSQLPKDRFSAERLKGVDSTLKIQPAELGDSAMYLCASSPQRGAYYEQYFGPGTRLTVT.